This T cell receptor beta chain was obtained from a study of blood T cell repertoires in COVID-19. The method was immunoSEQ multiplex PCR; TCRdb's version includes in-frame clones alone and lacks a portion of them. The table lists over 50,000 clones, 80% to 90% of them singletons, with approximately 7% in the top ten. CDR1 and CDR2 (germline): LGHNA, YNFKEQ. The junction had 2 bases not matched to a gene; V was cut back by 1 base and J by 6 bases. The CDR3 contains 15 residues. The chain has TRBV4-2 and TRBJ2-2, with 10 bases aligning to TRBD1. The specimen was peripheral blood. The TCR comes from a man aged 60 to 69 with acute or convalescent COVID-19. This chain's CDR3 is CASSQGTGGSGELFF. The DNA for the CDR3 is TGTGCCAGCAGCCAAGGGACAGGGGGATCCGGGGAGCTGTTTTTT.